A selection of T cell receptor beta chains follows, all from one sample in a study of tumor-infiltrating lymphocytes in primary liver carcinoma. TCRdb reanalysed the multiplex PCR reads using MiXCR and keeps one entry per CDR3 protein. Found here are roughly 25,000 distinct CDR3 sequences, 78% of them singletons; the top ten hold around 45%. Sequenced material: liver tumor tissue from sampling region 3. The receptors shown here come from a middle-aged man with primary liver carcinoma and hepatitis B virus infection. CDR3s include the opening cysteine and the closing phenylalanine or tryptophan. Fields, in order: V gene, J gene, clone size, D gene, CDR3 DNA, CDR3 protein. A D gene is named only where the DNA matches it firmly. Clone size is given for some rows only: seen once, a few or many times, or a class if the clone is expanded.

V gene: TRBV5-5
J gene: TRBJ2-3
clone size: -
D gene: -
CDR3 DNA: TGTGCCAGCAGCTCTGGGACTTACACAGATACGCACTATTTT
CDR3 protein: CASSSGTYTDTHYF

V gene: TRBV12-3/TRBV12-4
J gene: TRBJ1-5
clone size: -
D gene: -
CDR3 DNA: TGTGCCAGGAGTTCCATGGGGGCAGGGTGGGCCGTTCGTGTCCAGCATTTT
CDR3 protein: CARSSMGAGWAVRVQHF

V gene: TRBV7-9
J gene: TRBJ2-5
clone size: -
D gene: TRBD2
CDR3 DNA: TGTGTCAGCAGCAGCTGGGGGGGACTCCAGGAGACCCAGTACTTC
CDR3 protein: CVSSSWGGLQETQYF

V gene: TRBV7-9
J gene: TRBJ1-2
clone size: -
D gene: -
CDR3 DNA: TGTACCAGTAGCCCCGAGGGTAGGCTGTCCCAGTATGGCCACACCTTC
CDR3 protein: CTSSPEGRLSQYGHTF

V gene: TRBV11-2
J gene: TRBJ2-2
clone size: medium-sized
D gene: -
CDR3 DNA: TGTGCCAGCAGCTTACAGGGGGGGGCCGGGGAGCTGTTTTTT
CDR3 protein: CASSLQGGAGELFF

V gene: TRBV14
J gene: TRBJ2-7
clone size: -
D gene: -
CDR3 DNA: TGTGCCAGCAGCCAATGGGACCTTCGGGACGAGCAGTACTTC
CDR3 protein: CASSQWDLRDEQYF

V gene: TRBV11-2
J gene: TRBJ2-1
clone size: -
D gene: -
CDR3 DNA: TGTACCAGCAGCTTAGAACGGCTAGCAATGGGGTTCTTC
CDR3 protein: CTSSLERLAMGFF

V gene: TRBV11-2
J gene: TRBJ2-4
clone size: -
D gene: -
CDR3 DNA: TGTGCCAGCAGTCCAACTGGGGCTTCCACGCTGGCCAAAAACAATCAGTACTTC
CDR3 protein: CASSPTGASTLAKNNQYF

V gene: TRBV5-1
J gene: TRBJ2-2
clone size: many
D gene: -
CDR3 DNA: TGCGCCAGCAGCTTGGAAGAGTGGTACGATGACACCGGGGAGCTGTTTTTT
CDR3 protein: CASSLEEWYDDTGELFF

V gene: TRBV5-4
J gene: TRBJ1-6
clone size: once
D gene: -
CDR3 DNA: TGTGTCAGCAGCATAGAGCTTGAGGGGGCCCTCCACTTT
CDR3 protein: CVSSIELEGALHF

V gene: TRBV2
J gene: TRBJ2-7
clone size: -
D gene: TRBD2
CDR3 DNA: TGTGCCAGCAGTGAGAGCGGGGCGGTCTCCTACGAGCAGTATTTC
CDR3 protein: CASSESGAVSYEQYF

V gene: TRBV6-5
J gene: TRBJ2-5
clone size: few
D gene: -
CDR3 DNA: TGTGCCAGCATCGCCCGCGGGACCCAGTACTTT
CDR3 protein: CASIARGTQYF

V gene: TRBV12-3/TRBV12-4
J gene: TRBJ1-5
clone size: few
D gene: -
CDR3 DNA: TGTGCCAGCAGTGAGGAGGCAGGGCAGTCCCAGCATTTT
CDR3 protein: CASSEEAGQSQHF

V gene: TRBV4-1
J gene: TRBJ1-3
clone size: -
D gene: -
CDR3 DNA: TGCGCCAGCAGCCAATCCTTCTATGGAAACACCATATATTTC
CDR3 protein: CASSQSFYGNTIYF